The source of this T cell receptor (beta chain) is a study of T cell changes during pregnancy in multiple sclerosis. Sequencing was performed with immunoSEQ multiplex PCR; in TCRdb, only in-frame clones are kept and a portion is missing. The sample shows fewer than 50,000 clones, about 94% of them seen only once. The J segment lost 1 base and the V segment lost 1 base, leaving 4 bases of the junction unmatched. This CDR3 spans 16 amino acids. Per germline, CDR1 SGHTS and CDR2 YDEGEE. The receptor comes from a female donor with multiple sclerosis, enrolled in a pregnancy study. Sample: CD8+ T cells from peripheral blood mononuclear cells, taken in the third trimester of pregnancy. The chain recombines TRBV5-8 with TRBJ2-5, with 10 bases identical to TRBD2. The CDR3 region has the DNA TGTGCCAGCAGCTTGTTGCTAGCGGGAGCCCAAGAGACCCAGTACTTC. It translates to CASSLLLAGAQETQYF.